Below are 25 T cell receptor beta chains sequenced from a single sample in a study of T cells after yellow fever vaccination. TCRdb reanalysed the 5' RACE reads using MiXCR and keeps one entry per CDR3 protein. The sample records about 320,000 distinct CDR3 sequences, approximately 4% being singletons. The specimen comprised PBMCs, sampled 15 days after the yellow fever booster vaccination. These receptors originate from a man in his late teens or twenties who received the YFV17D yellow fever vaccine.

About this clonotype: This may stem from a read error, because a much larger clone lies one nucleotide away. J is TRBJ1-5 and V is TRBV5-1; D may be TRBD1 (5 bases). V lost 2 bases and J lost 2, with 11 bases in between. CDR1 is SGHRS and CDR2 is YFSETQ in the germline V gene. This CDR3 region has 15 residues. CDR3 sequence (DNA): TGCGCCAGCAGCTTACAGGTAATGGGCAATCAGCCCCAGCATTTT. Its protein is CASSLQVMGNQPQHF.

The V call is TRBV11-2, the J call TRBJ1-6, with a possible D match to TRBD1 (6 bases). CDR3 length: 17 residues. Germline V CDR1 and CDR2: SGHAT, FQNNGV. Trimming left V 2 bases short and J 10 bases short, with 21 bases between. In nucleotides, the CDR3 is TGTGCCAGCAGCTTACTGGCGGCCGGGACACCAAGATCACCCCTCCACTTT. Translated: CASSLLAAGTPRSPLHF.

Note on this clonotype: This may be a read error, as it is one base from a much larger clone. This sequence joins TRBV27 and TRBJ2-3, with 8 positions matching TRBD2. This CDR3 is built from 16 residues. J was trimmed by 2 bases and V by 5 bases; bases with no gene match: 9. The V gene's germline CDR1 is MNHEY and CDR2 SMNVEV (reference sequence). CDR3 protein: CASSPHRGGTTDTQYF. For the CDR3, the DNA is TGTGCCAGCAGTCCCCATCGCGGGGGGACCACAGATACGCAGTATTTT.

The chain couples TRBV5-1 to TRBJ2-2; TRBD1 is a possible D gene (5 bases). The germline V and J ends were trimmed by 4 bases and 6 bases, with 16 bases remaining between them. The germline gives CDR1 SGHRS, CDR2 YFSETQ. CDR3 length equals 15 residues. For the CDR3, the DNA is TGCGCCAGCAGCCGAATGTCAGGGTTGGCCGGGGAGCTGTTTTTT. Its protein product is CASSRMSGLAGELFF.

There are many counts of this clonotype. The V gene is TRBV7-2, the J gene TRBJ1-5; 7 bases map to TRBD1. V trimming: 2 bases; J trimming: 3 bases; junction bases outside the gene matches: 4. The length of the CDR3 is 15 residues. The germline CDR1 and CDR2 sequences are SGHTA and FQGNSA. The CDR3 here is CASSLSGTDNQPQHF. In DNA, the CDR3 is TGTGCCAGCAGCTTATCCGGGACAGACAATCAGCCCCAGCATTTT.

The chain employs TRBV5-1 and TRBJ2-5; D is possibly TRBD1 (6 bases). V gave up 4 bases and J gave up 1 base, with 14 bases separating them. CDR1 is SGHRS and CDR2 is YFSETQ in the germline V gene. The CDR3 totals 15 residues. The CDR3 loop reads CASSVSRQVQETQYF. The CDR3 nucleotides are TGCGCCAGCAGCGTATCCCGACAGGTCCAAGAGACCCAGTACTTC.

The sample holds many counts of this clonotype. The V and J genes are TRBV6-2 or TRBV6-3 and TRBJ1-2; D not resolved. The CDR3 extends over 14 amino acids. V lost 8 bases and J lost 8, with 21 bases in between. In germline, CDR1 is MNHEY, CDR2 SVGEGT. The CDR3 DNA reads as TGTGCCAGCTCAAGCGCCGGACTCTACGAGGGCTACACCTTC. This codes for CASSSAGLYEGYTF.

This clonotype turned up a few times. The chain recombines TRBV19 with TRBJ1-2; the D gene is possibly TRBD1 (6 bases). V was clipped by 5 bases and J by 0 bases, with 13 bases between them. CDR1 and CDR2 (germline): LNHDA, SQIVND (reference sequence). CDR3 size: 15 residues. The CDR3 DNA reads TGTGCCAGTAGTCCGGACGGACAGACTAACTATGGCTACACCTTC. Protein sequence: CASSPDGQTNYGYTF.

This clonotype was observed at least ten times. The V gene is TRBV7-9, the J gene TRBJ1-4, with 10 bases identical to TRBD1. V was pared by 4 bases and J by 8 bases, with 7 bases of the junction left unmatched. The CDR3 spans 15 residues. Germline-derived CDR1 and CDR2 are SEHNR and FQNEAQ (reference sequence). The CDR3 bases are TGTGCCAGCAGCTCGCCGGGACAGGGGATCGAAAAACTGTTTTTT. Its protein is CASSSPGQGIEKLFF.

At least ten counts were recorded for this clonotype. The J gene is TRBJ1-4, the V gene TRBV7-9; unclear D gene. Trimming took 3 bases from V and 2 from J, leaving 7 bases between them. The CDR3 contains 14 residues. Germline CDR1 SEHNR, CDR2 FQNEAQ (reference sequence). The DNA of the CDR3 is TGTGCCAGCAGCTTCGAAGTCACTAATGAAAAACTGTTTTTT. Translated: CASSFEVTNEKLFF.

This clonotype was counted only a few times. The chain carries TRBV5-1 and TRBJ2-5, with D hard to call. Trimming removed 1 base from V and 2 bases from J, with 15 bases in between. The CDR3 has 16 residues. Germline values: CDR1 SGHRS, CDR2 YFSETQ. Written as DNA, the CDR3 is TGCGCCAGCAGCTTGACAGACCAAATCTTACAAGAGACCCAGTACTTC. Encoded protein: CASSLTDQILQETQYF.

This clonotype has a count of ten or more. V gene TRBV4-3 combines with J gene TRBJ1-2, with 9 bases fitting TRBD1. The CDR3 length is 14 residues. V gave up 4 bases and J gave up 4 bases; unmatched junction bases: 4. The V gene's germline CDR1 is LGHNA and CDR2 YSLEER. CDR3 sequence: CASSPRQGVYGYTF. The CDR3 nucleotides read TGCGCCAGCAGCCCGCGACAGGGGGTCTATGGCTACACCTTC.

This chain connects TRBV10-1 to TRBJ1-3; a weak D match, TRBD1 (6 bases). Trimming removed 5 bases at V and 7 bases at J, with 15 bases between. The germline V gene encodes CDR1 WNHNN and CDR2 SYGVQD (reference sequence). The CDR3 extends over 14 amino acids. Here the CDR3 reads CASSMDSRSNTIYF. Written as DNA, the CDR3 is TGCGCCAGCAGTATGGACAGTCGGAGCAACACCATATATTTT.

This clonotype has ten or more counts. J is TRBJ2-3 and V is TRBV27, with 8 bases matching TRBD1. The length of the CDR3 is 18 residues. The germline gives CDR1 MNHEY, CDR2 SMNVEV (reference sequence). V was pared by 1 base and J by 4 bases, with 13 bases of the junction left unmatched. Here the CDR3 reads CASSLLFGLRGRADTQYF. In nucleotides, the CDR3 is TGTGCCAGCAGTTTATTATTTGGGCTCAGGGGGCGCGCAGATACGCAGTATTTT.

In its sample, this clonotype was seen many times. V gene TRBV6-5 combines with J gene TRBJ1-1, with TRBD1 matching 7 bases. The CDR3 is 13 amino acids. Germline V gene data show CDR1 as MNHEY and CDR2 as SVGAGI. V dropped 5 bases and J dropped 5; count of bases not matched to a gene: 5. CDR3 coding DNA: TGTGCCAGCAGTCCACAGGGGCGGACTGAAGCTTTCTTT. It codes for CASSPQGRTEAFF.

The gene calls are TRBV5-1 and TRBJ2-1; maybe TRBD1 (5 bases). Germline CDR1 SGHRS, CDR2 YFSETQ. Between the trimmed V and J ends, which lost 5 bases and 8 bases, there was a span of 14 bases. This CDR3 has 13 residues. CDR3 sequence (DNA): TGCGCCAGCAGTCTGACCAGGGTGTATGAGCAGTTCTTC. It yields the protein CASSLTRVYEQFF.

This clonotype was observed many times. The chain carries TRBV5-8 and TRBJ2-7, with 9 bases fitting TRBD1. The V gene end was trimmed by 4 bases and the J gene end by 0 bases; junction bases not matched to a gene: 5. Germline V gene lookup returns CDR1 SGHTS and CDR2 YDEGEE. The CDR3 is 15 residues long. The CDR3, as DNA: TGTGCCAGCAGCACCGGGACAGGGAGCTCCTACGAGCAGTACTTC. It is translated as CASSTGTGSSYEQYF. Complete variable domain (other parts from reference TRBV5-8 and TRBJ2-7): EAGVTQSPTHLIKTRGQQATLRCSPISGHTSVYWYQQALGLGLQFLLWYDEGEERNRGNFPPRFSGRQFPNYSSELNVNALELEDSALYLCASSTGTGSSYEQYFGPGTRLTVT.

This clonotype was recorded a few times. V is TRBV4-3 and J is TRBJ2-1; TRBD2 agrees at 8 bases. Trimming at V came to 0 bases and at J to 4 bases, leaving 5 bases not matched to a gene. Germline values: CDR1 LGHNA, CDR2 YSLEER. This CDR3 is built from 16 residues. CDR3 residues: CASSQEDGGGYNEQFF. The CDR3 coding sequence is TGCGCCAGCAGCCAAGAGGACGGGGGGGGGTACAATGAGCAGTTCTTC.

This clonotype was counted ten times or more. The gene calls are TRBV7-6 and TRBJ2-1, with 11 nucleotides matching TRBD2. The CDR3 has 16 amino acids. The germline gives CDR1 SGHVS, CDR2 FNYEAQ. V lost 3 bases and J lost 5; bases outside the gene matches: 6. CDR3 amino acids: CASSFELAGDHNEQFF. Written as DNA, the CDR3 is TGTGCCAGCAGCTTCGAACTAGCGGGGGACCACAATGAGCAGTTCTTC.

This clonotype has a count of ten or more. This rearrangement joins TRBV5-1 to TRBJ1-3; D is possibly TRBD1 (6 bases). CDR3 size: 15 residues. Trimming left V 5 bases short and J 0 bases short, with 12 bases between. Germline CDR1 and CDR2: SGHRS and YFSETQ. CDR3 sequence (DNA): TGCGCCAGCAGAGACAGGCCGAGCTCTGGAAACACCATATATTTT. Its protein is CASRDRPSSGNTIYF.

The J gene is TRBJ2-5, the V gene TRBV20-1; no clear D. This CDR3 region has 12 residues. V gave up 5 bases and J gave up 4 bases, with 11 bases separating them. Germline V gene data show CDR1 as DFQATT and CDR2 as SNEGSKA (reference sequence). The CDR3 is CSAGHRLETQYF. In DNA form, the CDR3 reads TGCAGTGCTGGCCATCGGTTAGAGACCCAGTACTTC.

CDR3 coding DNA: TGTGCCAGCAGTTACTCGCAGACGGGTACCTACGAGCAGTACTTC. Translation gives CASSYSQTGTYEQYF. This sequence joins TRBV6-2 or TRBV6-3 and TRBJ2-7; D call uncertain. Germline CDR1 is MNHEY and CDR2 is SVGEGT. The CDR3 is made up of 15 amino acids. V was pared by 0 bases and J by 2 bases, with 11 bases between.

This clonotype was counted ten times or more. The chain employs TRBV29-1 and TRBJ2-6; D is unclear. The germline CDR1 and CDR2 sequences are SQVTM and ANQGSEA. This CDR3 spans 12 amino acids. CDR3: CPYPSGANVLTF. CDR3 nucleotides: TGCCCATATCCATCTGGGGCCAACGTCCTGACTTTC.

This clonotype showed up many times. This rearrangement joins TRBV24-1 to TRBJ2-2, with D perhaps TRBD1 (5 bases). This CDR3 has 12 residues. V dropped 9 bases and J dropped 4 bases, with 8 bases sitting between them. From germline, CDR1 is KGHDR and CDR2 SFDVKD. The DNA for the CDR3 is TGTGCCACCGGGGCGAGCACCGGGGAGCTGTTTTTT. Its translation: CATGASTGELFF.

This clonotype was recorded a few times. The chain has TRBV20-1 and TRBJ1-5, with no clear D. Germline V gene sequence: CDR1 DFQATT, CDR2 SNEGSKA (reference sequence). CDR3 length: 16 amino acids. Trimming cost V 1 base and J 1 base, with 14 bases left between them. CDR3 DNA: TGCAGTGCTAGAGTCCCCCTAATGGGGAGCAATCAGCCCCAGCATTTT. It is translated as CSARVPLMGSNQPQHF.